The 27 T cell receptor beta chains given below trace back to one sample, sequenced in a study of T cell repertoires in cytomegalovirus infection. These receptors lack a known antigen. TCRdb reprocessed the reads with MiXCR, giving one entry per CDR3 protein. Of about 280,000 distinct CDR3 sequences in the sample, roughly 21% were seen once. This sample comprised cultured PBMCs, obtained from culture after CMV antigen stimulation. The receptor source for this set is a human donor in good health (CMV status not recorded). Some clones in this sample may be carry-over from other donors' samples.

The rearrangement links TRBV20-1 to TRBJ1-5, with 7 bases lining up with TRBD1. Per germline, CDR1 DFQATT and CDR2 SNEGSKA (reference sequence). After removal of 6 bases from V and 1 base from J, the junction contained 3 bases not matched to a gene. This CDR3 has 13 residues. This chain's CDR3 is CSARTGSNQPQHF. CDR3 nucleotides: TGCAGTGCGCGGACAGGAAGCAATCAGCCCCAGCATTTT.

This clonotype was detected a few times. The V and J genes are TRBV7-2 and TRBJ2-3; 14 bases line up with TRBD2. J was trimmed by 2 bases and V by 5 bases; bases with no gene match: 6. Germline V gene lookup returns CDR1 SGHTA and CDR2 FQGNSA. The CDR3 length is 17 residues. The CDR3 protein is CASSPGTSGSPTDTQYF. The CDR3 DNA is TGTGCCAGCAGCCCAGGGACTAGCGGGAGTCCCACAGATACGCAGTATTTT. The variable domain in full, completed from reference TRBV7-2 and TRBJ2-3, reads GAGVSQSPSNKVTEKGKDVELRCDPISGHTALYWYRQSLGQGLEFLIYFQGNSAPDKSGLPSDRFSAERTGGSVSTLTIQRTQQEDSAVYLCASSPGTSGSPTDTQYFGPGTRLTVL.

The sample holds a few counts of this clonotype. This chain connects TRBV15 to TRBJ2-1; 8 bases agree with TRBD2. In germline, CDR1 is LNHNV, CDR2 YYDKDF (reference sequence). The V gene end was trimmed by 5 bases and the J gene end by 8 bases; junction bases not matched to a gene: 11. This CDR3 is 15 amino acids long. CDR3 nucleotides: TGTGCCACCAGCTTATCGGGAGGGCCGGGTTATGAGCAGTTCTTC. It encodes CATSLSGGPGYEQFF.

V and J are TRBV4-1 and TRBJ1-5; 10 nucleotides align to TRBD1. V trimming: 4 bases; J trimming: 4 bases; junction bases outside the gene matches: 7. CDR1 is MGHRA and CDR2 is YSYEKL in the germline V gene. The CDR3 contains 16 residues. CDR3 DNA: TGCGCCAGCAGCCCTCGGAGGGGACAGGGGAATCAGCCCCAGCATTTT. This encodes CASSPRRGQGNQPQHF.

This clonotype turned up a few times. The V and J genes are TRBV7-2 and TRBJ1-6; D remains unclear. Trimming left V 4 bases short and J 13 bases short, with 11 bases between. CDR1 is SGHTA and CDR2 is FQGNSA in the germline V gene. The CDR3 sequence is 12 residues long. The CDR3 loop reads CASSSTWAPLHF. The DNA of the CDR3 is TGTGCCAGCAGCTCCACGTGGGCCCCCCTCCACTTT.

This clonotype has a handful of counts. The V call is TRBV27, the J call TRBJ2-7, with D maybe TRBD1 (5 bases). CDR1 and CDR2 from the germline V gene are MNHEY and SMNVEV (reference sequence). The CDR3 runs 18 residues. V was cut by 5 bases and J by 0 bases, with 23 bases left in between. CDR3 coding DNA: TGTGCCAGCAGTCCCGGTATGGGTTTGGGGCCAAGCTCCTACGAGCAGTACTTC. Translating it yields CASSPGMGLGPSSYEQYF.

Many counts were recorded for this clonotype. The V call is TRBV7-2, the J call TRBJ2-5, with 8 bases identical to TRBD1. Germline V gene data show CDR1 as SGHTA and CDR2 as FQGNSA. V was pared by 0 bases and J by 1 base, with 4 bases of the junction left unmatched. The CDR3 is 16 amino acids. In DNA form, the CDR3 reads TGTGCCAGCAGCTTAGCCGGCAGGGGGCTCCAAGAGACCCAGTACTTC. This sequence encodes CASSLAGRGLQETQYF.

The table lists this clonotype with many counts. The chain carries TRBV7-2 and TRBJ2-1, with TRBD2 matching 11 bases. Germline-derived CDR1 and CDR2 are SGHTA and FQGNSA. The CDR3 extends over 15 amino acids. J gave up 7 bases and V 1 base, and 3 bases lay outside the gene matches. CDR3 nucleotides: TGTGCCAGCAGCTTAGGTAGCGGGAGGGGAAATGAGCAGTTCTTC. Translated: CASSLGSGRGNEQFF.

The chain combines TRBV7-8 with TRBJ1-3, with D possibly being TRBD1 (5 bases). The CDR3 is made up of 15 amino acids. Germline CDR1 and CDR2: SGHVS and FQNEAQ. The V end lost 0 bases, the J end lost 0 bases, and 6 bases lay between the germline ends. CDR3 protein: CASSLAGPSGNTIYF. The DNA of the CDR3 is TGTGCCAGCAGCTTAGCGGGGCCCTCTGGAAACACCATATATTTT. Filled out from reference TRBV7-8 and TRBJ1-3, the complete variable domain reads GAGVSQSPRYKVAKRGQDVALRCDPISGHVSLFWYQQALGQGPEFLTYFQNEAQLDKSGLPSDRFFAERPEGSVSTLKIQRTQQEDSAVYLCASSLAGPSGNTIYFGEGSWLTVV.

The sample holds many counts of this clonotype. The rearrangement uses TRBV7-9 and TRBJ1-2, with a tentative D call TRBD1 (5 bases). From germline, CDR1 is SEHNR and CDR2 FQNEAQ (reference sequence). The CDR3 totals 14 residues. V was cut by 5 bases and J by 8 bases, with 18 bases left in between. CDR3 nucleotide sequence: TGTGCCAGCAGCGCCGGGGGACCCCTCTACGGCTACACCTTC. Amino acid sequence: CASSAGGPLYGYTF.

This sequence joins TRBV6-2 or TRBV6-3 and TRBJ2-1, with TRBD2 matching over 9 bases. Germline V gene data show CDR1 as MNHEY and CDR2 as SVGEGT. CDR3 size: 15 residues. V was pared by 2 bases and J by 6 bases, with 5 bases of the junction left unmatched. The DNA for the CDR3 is TGTGCCAGCAGTTACGGGCGGGAGGGCCTCAATGAGCAGTTCTTC. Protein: CASSYGREGLNEQFF.

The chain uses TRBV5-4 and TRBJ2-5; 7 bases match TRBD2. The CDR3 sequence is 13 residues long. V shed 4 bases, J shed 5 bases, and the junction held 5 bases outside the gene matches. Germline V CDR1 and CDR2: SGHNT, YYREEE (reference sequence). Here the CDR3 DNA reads TGTGCCAGCAGCCGGGGAGGGCCGGAGACCCAGTACTTC. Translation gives CASSRGGPETQYF.

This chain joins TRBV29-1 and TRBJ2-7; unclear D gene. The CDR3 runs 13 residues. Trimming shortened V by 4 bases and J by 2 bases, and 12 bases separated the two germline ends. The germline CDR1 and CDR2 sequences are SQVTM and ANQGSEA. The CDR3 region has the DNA TGCAGCGTTGCACCCAACACGGCCTACGAGCAGTACTTC. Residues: CSVAPNTAYEQYF.

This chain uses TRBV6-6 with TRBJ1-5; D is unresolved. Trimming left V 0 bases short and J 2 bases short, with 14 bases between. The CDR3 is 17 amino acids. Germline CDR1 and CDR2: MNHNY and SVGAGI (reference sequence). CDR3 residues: CASSYSIREQRNQPQHF. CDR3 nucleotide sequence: TGTGCCAGCAGTTACTCGATAAGGGAACAGCGCAATCAGCCCCAGCATTTT.

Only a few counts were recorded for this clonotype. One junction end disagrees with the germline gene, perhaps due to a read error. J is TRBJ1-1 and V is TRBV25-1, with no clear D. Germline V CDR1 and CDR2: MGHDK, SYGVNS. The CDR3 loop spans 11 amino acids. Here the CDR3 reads CALDMNTEAFF. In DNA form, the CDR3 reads TGCGCACTTGATATGAACACTGAAGCTTTCTTT.

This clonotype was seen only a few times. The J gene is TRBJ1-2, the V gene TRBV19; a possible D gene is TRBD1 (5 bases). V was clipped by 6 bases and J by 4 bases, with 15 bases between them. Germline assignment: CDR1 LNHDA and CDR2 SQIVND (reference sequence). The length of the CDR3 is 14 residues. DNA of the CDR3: TGTGCCAGTAGACCACACCAGGGTATCTATGGCTACACCTTC. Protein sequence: CASRPHQGIYGYTF.

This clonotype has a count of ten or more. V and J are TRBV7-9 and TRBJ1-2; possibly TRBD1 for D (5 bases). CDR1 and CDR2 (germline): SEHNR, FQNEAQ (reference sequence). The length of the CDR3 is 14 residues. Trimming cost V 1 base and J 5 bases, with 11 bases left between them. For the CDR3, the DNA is TGTGCCAGCAGCTTAGTCCGGGACCCATATGGCTACACCTTC. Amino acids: CASSLVRDPYGYTF.

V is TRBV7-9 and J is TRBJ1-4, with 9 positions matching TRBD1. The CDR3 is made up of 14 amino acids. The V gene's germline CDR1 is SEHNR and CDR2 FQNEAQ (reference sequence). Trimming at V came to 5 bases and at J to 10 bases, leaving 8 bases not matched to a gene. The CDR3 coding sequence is TGTGCCAGCAGCGTGGGACAGGGAGGCGTAAAACTGTTTTTT. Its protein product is CASSVGQGGVKLFF.

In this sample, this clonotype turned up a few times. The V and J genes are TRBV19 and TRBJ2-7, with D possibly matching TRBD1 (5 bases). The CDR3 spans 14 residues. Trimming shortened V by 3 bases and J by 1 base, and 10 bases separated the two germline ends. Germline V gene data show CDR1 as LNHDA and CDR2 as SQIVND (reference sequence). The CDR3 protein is CASSIQGPSYEQYF. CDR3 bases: TGTGCCAGTAGTATCCAGGGTCCTTCCTACGAGCAGTACTTC. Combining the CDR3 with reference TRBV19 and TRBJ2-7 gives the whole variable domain DGGITQSPKYLFRKEGQNVTLSCEQNLNHDAMYWYRQDPGQGLRLIYYSQIVNDFQKGDIAEGYSVSREKKESFPLTVTSAQKNPTAFYLCASSIQGPSYEQYFGPGTRLTVT.

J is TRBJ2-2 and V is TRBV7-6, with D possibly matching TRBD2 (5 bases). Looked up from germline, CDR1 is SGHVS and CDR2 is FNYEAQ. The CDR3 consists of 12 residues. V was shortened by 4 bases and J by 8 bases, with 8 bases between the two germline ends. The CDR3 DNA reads TGTGCCAGCAGCTCCGGACTTGGGGAGCTGTTTTTT. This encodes CASSSGLGELFF. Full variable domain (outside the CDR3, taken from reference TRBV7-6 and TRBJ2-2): GAGVSQSPRYKVTKRGQDVALRCDPISGHVSLYWYRQALGQGPEFLTYFNYEAQQDKSGLPNDRFSAERPEGSISTLTIQRTEQRDSAMYRCASSSGLGELFFGEGSRLTVL.

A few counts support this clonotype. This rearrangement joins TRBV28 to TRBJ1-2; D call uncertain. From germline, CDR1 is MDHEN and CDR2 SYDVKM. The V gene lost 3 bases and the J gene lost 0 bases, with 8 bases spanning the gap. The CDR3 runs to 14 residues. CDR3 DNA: TGTGCCAGCAGTTTGCCCAGCGCTAACTATGGCTACACCTTC. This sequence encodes CASSLPSANYGYTF.

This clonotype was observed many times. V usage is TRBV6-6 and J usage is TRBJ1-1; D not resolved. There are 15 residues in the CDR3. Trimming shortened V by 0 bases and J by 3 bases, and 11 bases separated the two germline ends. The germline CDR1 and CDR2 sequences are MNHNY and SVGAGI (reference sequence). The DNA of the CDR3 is TGTGCCAGCAGTTACTCGACCGATCTGCACACTGAAGCTTTCTTT. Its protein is CASSYSTDLHTEAFF.

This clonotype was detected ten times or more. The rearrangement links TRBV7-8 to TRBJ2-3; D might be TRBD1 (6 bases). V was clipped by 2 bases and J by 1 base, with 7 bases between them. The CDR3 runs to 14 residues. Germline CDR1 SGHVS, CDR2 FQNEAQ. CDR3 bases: TGTGCCAGCAGCTTAAACAGGGGCACAGATACGCAGTATTTT. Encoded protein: CASSLNRGTDTQYF.

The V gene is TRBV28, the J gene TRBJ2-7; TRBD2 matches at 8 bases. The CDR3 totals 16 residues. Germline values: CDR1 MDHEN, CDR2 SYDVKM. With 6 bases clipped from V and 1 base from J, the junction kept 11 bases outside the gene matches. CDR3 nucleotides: TGTGCCAGCAGAATGGGTACGGGAGGGTATTCCTACGAGCAGTACTTC. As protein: CASRMGTGGYSYEQYF.

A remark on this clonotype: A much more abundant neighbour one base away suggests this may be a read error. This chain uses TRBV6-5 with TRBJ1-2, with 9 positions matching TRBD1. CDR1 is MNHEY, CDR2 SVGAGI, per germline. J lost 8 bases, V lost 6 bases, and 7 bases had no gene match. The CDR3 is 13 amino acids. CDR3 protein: CASRGQGIRGYTF. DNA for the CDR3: TGTGCCAGCAGGGGACAGGGAATACGGGGCTACACCTTC.

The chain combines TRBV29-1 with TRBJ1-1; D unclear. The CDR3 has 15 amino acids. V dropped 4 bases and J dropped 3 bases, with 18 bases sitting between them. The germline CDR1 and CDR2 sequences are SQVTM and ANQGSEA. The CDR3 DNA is TGCAGCGTTGGGCAGGCAGGACTATGGGACACTGAAGCTTTCTTT. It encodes CSVGQAGLWDTEAFF.

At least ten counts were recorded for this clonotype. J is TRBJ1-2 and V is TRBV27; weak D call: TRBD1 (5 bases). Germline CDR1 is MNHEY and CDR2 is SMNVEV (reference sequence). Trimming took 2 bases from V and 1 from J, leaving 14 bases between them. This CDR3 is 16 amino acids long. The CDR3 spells CASSLKPSDSNYGYTF. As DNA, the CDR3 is TGTGCCAGCAGTTTAAAACCCTCCGACAGTAACTATGGCTACACCTTC.